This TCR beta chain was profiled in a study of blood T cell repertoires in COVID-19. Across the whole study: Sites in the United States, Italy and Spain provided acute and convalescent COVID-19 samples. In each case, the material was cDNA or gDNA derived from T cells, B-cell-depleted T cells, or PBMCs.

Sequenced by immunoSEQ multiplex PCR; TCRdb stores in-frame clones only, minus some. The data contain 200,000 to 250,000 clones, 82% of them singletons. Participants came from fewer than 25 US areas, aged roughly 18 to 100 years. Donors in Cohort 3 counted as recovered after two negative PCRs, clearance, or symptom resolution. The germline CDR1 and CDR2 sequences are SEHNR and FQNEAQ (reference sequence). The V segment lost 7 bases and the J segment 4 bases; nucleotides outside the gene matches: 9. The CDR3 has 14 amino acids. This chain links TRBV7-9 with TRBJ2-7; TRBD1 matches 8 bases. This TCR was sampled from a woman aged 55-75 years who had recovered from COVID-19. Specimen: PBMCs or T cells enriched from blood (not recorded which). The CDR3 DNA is TGTGCCAGCACCATCCCAGGGGGCACGTACGAGCAGTACTTC. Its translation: CASTIPGGTYEQYF.